In its sample, the clone carrying this T cell receptor beta chain was seen once. The sample originates from a study of radiation and T cells in renal cell carcinoma. Treatment of the sample: treatment-naive control, cytoreductive nephrectomy. Control samples are tumors resected by cytoreductive nephrectomy without prior radiation. The CDR3 totals 15 residues. Germline lookup yields CDR1 SGHNT and CDR2 YYREEE (reference sequence). V shed 4 bases, J shed 6 bases, and the junction held 7 bases outside the gene matches. This table comes from immunoSEQ multiplex PCR, and its TCRdb copy is limited to in-frame clones, with some not included. The sample contains fewer than 10,000 clones, approximately 58% of which appear only once.

The chain recombines TRBV5-4 with TRBJ2-7; TRBD2 matches 13 bases. The sample was tumor tissue, taken from a patient whose treatment was nephrectomy without radiotherapy. This clonotype was obtained from a man in his sixties with renal cell carcinoma. The CDR3 sequence: CASSPITSGRGEQYF. DNA of the CDR3: TGTGCCAGCAGCCCTATAACTAGCGGGAGGGGCGAGCAGTACTTC.